This paragraph covers one TCR beta chain sequence. In this sample, this clone turned up once. The antigen this receptor binds is unknown. No much larger clone exists at a distance of one base, and base qualities are not known. The time point label of this sample denotes: about 28 days (+/-7) after the second vaccine dose. AZD1222 recipients whose second dose came at about 4 weeks and those whose second dose came at about 12 weeks were combined into one group, since spike-specific TCR depth and breadth did not differ between the two schedules. The vaccinee samples were drawn from two UK trials, COV001 and COV002, one of which was a single-blind randomized controlled phase 2/3 trial testing AZD1222 (ChAdOx1 nCoV-19) in healthy adults. For TCRbeta chain sequencing, PBMC samples were collected from trial participants at day 0 and at day 28 after the second dose. The CDR3 regions of human TCRbeta chains were analyzed by immunosequencing. In the paper's pipeline: TCRs in the repertoires were compared against a reference library of SARS-CoV-2-specific TCRs that had been generated with the MIRA antigen-specificity platform. Breadth was defined as the fraction of unique TCRs that were SARS-CoV-2-associated. Depth was defined as the fraction of total T cells that were SARS-CoV-2-associated. Using the MIRA data, every spike-specific TCR was mapped to the spike region that the TCR reacted to and assigned to either a CD4 or a CD8 class. Log10-transformed breadth and depth values were compared by one-way ANOVA with Sidak's multiple comparisons tests. Entries here come from immuneACCESS through TCRdb and include only in-frame sequences with V and J called. Some clones fail to appear in such tables; in the studies checked, an unresolved V gene covers under half of the shortfall, and the cause of the remainder is unknown. Clonal size and the V and J genes are those of that table, whereas D and trimming came from the DNA. In this sample the table shows 180,000 or so clones, roughly 91% of which occur a single time. The ten largest make up approximately 26% of the sample.

Relative to germline, V is 1 base shorter and J is 1 base shorter, with 11 bases between their ends. The CDR3 holds 15 amino acids from the cysteine to the phenylalanine. This entry keeps only the CDR3 DNA: 45 bases, framed from base 1. Taken from the germline V gene, the CDR1 and CDR2 loops are SGDLS and YYNGEE. This entry belongs to a study of T cell responses to AZD1222 COVID-19 vaccine (dated by TCRdb to the early 2020s). Notes on the research overall: TCR sequencing covered approximately 230 trial participants: approximately 200 given two doses of AZD1222 and around 26 given two doses of MenACWY control vaccine. Trial participants were enrolled into age subgroups of 18-55, 56-69 and 70-plus years, which contained 148, 28 and 57 TCR-sequenced participants, respectively. Overall results and qualifications from the work: Reportedly, almost half of the unique spike-specific TCRs recognized epitopes lying outside the regions that are mutated in the B.1.351 and B.1.1.7 variants. The 56-69-year group was small, and its depth increase did not reach significance, likely because of low power. Vaccine-associated CD4 TCRs spanned the whole spike protein, with dominant responses in regions 160-218 and 743-854. A significant rise in spike-specific TCR breadth and depth was observed after two AZD1222 doses relative to day 0 and relative to MenACWY recipients. No day 14 peak-response samples were available, so repertoires were characterized only after the peak T cell response. Conclusions about previously exposed vaccinees are limited, since just five to seven AZD1222 recipients were seropositive for SARS-CoV-2 at baseline. Participants were mostly white British and included more females than males, and it was suggested by the authors that clonal diversity may have been underestimated.

The clonotype was recovered from an adult who received the AZD1222 COVID-19 vaccine. Sequencing was performed on peripheral blood, taken 28 days after the second AZD1222 dose. The rearrangement combines TRBV9 with TRBJ1-1; a weak D assignment points to TRBD1 (6 bases agree). In nucleotide form, the sequence is TGTGCCAGCAGCGTACAGGCGGGGGCGAACACTGAAGCTTTCTTT. It translates to CASSVQAGANTEAFF.